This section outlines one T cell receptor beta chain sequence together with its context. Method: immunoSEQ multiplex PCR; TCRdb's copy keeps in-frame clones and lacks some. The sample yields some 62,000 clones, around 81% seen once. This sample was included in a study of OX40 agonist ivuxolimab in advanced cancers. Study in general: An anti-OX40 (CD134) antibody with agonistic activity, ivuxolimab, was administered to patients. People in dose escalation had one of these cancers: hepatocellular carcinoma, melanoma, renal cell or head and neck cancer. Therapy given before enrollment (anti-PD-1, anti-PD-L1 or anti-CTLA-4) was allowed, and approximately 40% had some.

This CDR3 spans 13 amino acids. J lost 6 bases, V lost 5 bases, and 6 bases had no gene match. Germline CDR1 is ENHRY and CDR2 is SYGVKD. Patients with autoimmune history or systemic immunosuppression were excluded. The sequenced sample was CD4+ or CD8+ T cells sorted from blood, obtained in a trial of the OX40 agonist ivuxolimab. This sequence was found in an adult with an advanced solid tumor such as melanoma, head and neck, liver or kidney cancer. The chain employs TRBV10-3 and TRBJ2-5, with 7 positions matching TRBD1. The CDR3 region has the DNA TGTGCCATCAGTACTGACAGGGTAAAGACCCAGTACTTC. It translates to CAISTDRVKTQYF.